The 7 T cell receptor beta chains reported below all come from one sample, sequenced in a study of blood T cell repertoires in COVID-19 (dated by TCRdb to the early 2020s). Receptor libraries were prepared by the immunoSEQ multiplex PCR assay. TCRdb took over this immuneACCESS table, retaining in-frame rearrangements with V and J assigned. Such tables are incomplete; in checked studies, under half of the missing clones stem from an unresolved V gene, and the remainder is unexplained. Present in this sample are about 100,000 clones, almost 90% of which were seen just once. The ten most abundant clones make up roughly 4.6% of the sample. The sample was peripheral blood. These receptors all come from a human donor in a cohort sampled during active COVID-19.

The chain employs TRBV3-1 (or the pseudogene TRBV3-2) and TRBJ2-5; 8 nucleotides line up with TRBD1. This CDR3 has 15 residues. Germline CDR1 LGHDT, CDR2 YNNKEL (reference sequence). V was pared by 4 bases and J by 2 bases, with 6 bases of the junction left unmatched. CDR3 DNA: TGTGCCAGCAGCCTAGGGACAGGAAGACAAGAGACCCAGTACTTC. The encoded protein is CASSLGTGRQETQYF.

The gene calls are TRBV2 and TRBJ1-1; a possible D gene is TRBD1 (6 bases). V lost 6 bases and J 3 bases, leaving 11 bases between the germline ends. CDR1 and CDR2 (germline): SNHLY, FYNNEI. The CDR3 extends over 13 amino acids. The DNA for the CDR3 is TGTGCCAGCAGGACAGGTATGGACACTGAAGCTTTCTTT. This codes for CASRTGMDTEAFF.

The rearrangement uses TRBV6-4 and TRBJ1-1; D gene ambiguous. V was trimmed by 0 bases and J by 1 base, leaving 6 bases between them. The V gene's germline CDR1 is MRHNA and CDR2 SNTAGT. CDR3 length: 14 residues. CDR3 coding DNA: TGTGCCAGCAGTGACTCGGCACAGAACACTGAAGCTTTCTTT. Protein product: CASSDSAQNTEAFF.

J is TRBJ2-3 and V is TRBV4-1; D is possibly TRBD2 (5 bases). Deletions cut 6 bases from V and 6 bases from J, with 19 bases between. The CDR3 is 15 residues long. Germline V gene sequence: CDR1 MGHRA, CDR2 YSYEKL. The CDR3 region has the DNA TGCGCCAGCAGAGAGGAGGTCCGTACGACGGATACGCAGTATTTT. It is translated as CASREEVRTTDTQYF.

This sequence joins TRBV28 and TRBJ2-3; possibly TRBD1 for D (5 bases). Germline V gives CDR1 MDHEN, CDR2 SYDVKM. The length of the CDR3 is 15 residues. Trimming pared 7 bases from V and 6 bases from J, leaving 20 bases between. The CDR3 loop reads CASIKSQGIYDTQYF. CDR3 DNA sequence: TGTGCCAGCATAAAATCGCAGGGTATTTATGATACGCAGTATTTT.

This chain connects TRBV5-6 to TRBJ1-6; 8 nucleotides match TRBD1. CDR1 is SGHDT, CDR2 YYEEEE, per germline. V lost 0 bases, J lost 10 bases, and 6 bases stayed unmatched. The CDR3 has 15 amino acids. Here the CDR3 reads CASSLADRAGSPLHF. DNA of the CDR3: TGTGCCAGCAGCTTGGCGGACAGGGCCGGGTCACCCCTCCACTTT.

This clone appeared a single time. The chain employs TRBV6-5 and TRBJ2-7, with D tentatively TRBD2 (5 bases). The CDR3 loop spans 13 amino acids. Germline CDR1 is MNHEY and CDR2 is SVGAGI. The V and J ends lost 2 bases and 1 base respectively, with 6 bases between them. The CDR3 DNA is TGTGCCAGCAGTTACACGGGGTCCTACGAGCAGTACTTC. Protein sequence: CASSYTGSYEQYF.